Below are 11 T cell receptor beta chains sequenced from a single sample in a study of OX40 agonist ivuxolimab in advanced cancers. Using immunoSEQ multiplex PCR, the repertoire was profiled, and TCRdb retains in-frame clones only, with some absent. The table has about 70,000 clones, 70% to 90% seen once; the top ten hold over 2%. Sequenced here: CD4+ or CD8+ T cells sorted from blood, sampled in a trial of the OX40 agonist ivuxolimab. The receptors stem from an adult with an advanced solid tumor such as melanoma, head and neck, liver or kidney cancer.

The chain links TRBV27 to TRBJ2-3; D unclear. The CDR3 has 14 amino acids. V was pared by 4 bases and J by 0 bases, with 8 bases between. Germline assignment: CDR1 MNHEY and CDR2 SMNVEV (reference sequence). CDR3 in amino acids: CASSSESSTDTQYF. The CDR3 DNA sequence: TGTGCCAGCAGTTCGGAGTCGAGCACAGATACGCAGTATTTT.

The chain links TRBV11-3 to TRBJ2-1; 9 bases match TRBD2. The germline V gene has CDR1 SGHNT and CDR2 YENEEA. The CDR3 has 15 amino acids. The J segment lost 7 bases and the V segment lost 5 bases, leaving 9 bases of the junction unmatched. The DNA of the CDR3 is TGTGCCAGCAGCCATGGACTAGCGAATCGGAATGAGCAGTTCTTC. This sequence encodes CASSHGLANRNEQFF.

The genes are TRBV4-1 and TRBJ2-7; D is uncertain. V was clipped by 0 bases and J by 3 bases, with 9 bases between them. The CDR3 totals 14 residues. Germline lookup yields CDR1 MGHRA and CDR2 YSYEKL. The CDR3 sequence: CASSQEPANYEQYF. The CDR3 region has the DNA TGCGCCAGCAGCCAAGAGCCGGCCAACTACGAGCAGTACTTC.

The chain combines TRBV30 with TRBJ2-6; 8 nucleotides match TRBD1. The germline V gene encodes CDR1 GTSNPN and CDR2 SVGIG (reference sequence). The CDR3 runs to 16 residues. The J segment lost 4 bases and the V segment lost 1 base, leaving 6 bases of the junction unmatched. CDR3 amino acids: CAWSGTGTLGANVLTF. Written as DNA, the CDR3 is TGTGCCTGGAGTGGGACAGGGACCCTCGGGGCCAACGTCCTGACTTTC.

The genes are TRBV30 and TRBJ1-5; 10 bases fit TRBD1. CDR1 is GTSNPN, CDR2 SVGIG, per germline (reference sequence). V was pared by 5 bases and J by 4 bases, with 8 bases of the junction left unmatched. The CDR3 runs 15 residues. DNA of the CDR3: TGTGCCTGGGGGACAGGGGCCTTTGGTAATCAGCCCCAGCATTTT. It is translated as CAWGTGAFGNQPQHF.

The CDR3 DNA sequence: TGTGCCAGCAGTTCGGACAGGGAGATCTCCGGGGAGCTGTTTTTT. Protein: CASSSDREISGELFF. The chain has TRBV6-5 and TRBJ2-2; TRBD1 matches 8 bases. The germline V gene encodes CDR1 MNHEY and CDR2 SVGAGI. The CDR3 length is 15 residues. J gave up 6 bases and V 4 bases, and 7 bases lay outside the gene matches.

CDR3 in DNA: TGTGCCATCAGTGTCGGTGGTATACAAGAGACCCAGTACTTC. It translates to CAISVGGIQETQYF. The chain links TRBV10-3 to TRBJ2-5; D unclear. The CDR3 totals 14 residues. The V gene's germline CDR1 is ENHRY and CDR2 SYGVKD. V was clipped by 4 bases and J by 2 bases, with 11 bases between them.

The chain links TRBV7-2 to TRBJ2-7, with D possibly being TRBD1 (5 bases). The CDR3 loop spans 14 amino acids. From germline, CDR1 is SGHTA and CDR2 FQGNSA. The germline V and J ends were trimmed by 3 bases and 6 bases, with 15 bases remaining between them. In DNA, the CDR3 is TGTGCCAGCAGCTTCGCAGGGCGCATGGCCGAGCAGTACTTC. Translation: CASSFAGRMAEQYF.

This chain joins TRBV11-3 and TRBJ1-1; D unresolved. Trimming took off 1 base at V and 5 bases at J, with 8 bases between the two ends. The CDR3 is made up of 13 amino acids. Per the germline V gene, CDR1 is SGHNT and CDR2 is YENEEA. CDR3 protein: CASSLGAETEAFF. CDR3 DNA sequence: TGTGCCAGCAGCTTAGGGGCTGAAACTGAAGCTTTCTTT.

The chain's CDR3 is CASSILRGRRNEQYF. The CDR3 DNA reads TGTGCCAGTAGTATATTAAGGGGAAGGAGGAACGAGCAGTACTTC. The chain employs TRBV19 and TRBJ2-7; either TRBD1 or TRBD2 may supply D (5 bases each). CDR3 length: 15 residues. The germline V gene has CDR1 LNHDA and CDR2 SQIVND (reference sequence). V was clipped by 2 bases and J by 5 bases, with 16 bases between them.

V and J are TRBV18 and TRBJ1-2; D unclear. The germline V gene encodes CDR1 KGHSH and CDR2 LQKENI. V was shortened by 11 bases and J by 6 bases, with 19 bases between the two germline ends. The CDR3 sequence is 13 residues long. This CDR3 reads CAGRGSLEDGYTF. Written as DNA, the CDR3 is TGTGCCGGACGAGGCAGCCTAGAGGATGGCTACACCTTC.